Listed here are 23 T cell receptor beta chains from one sample, sequenced in a study of graft-versus-host responses after intestinal transplantation. Graft samples were processed, releasing intraepithelial and lamina propria lymphocytes. Here immunoSEQ multiplex PCR was the method, and the copy in TCRdb shows in-frame clones only, minus some. There are about 8,000 clones in the sample; around two thirds occur only once, and approximately 32% lies in the top ten. The source material was ileum tissue, sampled 494 days after intestinal transplant. Receptor source: a human patient who received an intestinal transplant, so some T cells may come from the graft donor.

The CDR3 here is CASGLAPSGNPDTQYF. CDR3 nucleotide sequence: TGTGCTAGTGGTTTGGCCCCTAGCGGGAACCCAGATACGCAGTATTTT. The chain links TRBV12-5 to TRBJ2-3; 9 bases fit TRBD2. J lost 4 bases, V lost 1 base, and 6 bases had no gene match. This CDR3 has 16 amino acids. The germline V gene has CDR1 LGHNT and CDR2 FRNRAP.

The chain uses TRBV28 and TRBJ2-7; D is ambiguous. Germline assignment: CDR1 MDHEN and CDR2 SYDVKM. The V and J ends lost 8 bases and 1 base respectively, with 15 bases between them. The length of the CDR3 is 14 residues. CDR3 nucleotides: TGTGCCAGCGCTGGTGTTCAGTTTTCCTACGAGCAGTACTTC. This sequence encodes CASAGVQFSYEQYF.

The V call is TRBV6-5, the J call TRBJ1-2, with TRBD1 as a possible D gene (5 bases). This CDR3 is 16 amino acids long. CDR1 is MNHEY and CDR2 is SVGAGI in the germline V gene. Trimming took off 1 base at V and 1 base at J, with 13 bases between the two ends. CDR3 in DNA: TGTGCCAGCAGTTACTACCGGGGGGGGTTTAACTATGGCTACACCTTC. Residues: CASSYYRGGFNYGYTF.

CDR3 residues: CASSGHRDTGELFF. For the CDR3, the DNA is TGTGCCAGCAGTGGTCACAGGGACACCGGGGAGCTGTTTTTT. The chain links TRBV6-1 to TRBJ2-2, with a weak D call TRBD1 (6 bases). Trimming cost V 4 bases and J 3 bases, with 9 bases left between them. The V gene's germline CDR1 is MNHNS and CDR2 SASEGT. CDR3 size: 14 residues.

In its sample, this clone is medium-sized. The V gene is TRBV5-6, the J gene TRBJ2-5, with 7 bases aligning to TRBD2. After removal of 6 bases from V and 2 bases from J, the junction contained 10 bases not matched to a gene. The CDR3 is 15 residues long. Germline CDR1 and CDR2: SGHDT and YYEEEE. CDR3 sequence reads: CASNHLTSDQETQYF. CDR3 coding DNA: TGTGCCAGCAACCACCTCACTAGCGATCAAGAGACCCAGTACTTC.

The chain recombines TRBV9 with TRBJ1-6; D is ambiguous. The germline gives CDR1 SGDLS, CDR2 YYNGEE. This CDR3 spans 15 amino acids. V was clipped by 4 bases and J by 1 base, with 9 bases between them. The CDR3 loop is CASSPRGSYNSPLHF. Written as DNA, the CDR3 is TGTGCCAGCAGCCCCCGCGGATCCTATAATTCACCCCTCCACTTT.

The rearrangement uses TRBV6-6 and TRBJ2-7; D is ambiguous. Germline CDR1 and CDR2: MNHNY and SVGAGI (reference sequence). Trimming pared 2 bases from V and 5 bases from J, leaving 10 bases between. CDR3 size: 13 residues. Written as DNA, the CDR3 is TGTGCCAGCAGTTACCCCGCTTCAAACGAGCAGTACTTC. Translated, it gives CASSYPASNEQYF.

The V call is TRBV4-1, the J call TRBJ2-3; unclear D gene. V shed 3 bases and J shed 5 bases, with 9 bases lying between them. This CDR3 contains 13 residues. Germline V lookup: CDR1 MGHRA, CDR2 YSYEKL. As DNA, the CDR3 is TGCGCCAGCAGCCAGGGCAGACAAGATACGCAGTATTTT. Its translation: CASSQGRQDTQYF.

The rearrangement joins TRBV28 to TRBJ2-1; D perhaps matches TRBD2 (5 bases). The V gene lost 11 bases and the J gene lost 2 bases, with 13 bases spanning the gap. Germline V gene data show CDR1 as MDHEN and CDR2 as SYDVKM. CDR3 length: 13 amino acids. The CDR3, as DNA: TGTGCCCTCTCGGGGTCCACCTACAATGAGCAGTTCTTC. Its protein is CALSGSTYNEQFF.

The chain links TRBV6-5 to TRBJ2-7; D may correspond to TRBD1 or TRBD2 (5 bases each). Germline V gene sequence: CDR1 MNHEY, CDR2 SVGAGI. Trimming removed 2 bases at V and 3 bases at J, with 11 bases between. CDR3 size: 14 residues. The CDR3 nucleotides are TGTGCCAGCAGTTACCGGGACCGGTACTACGAGCAGTACTTC. Its translation is CASSYRDRYYEQYF.

V gene TRBV6-5 combines with J gene TRBJ2-3; D possibly matches TRBD1 or TRBD2 (5 bases each). The CDR3 contains 15 residues. The V end was cut by 9 bases, the J end by 0 bases, with 16 bases between. Germline lookup yields CDR1 MNHEY and CDR2 SVGAGI. CDR3 region: CASSGTRGSTDTQYF. CDR3 nucleotides: TGTGCCAGTTCAGGGACGAGAGGGAGCACAGATACGCAGTATTTT.

This clone was counted a few times. V is TRBV6-1 and J is TRBJ2-7; D ambiguous. Germline values: CDR1 MNHNS, CDR2 SASEGT. The CDR3 runs to 14 residues. Trimming cost V 2 bases and J 2 bases, with 10 bases left between them. The CDR3 nucleotides are TGTGCCAGCAGTGAAAGGGCAGGTACCTACGAGCAGTACTTC. It specifies CASSERAGTYEQYF.

This chain connects TRBV6-1 to TRBJ1-3; no clear D. Per the germline V gene, CDR1 is MNHNS and CDR2 is SASEGT. This CDR3 spans 13 amino acids. The V gene lost 4 bases and the J gene lost 2 bases, with 6 bases spanning the gap. CDR3 bases: TGTGCCAGCAGTGCGATTCCTGGAAACACCATATATTTT. This sequence encodes CASSAIPGNTIYF.

The chain combines TRBV5-1 with TRBJ2-7, with TRBD2 as a possible D gene (7 bases). This CDR3 is 14 amino acids long. Germline CDR1 and CDR2: SGHRS and YFSETQ. The V and J ends lost 8 bases and 5 bases respectively, with 20 bases between them. CDR3 sequence (DNA): TGCGCCAGTTGGCGGGGAGGGGGAGAGAACGAGCAGTACTTC. Amino acids: CASWRGGGENEQYF.

This clone was seen a handful of times. The chain is built from TRBV10-1 and TRBJ1-1; D unresolved. Germline V gene sequence: CDR1 WNHNN, CDR2 SYGVQD (reference sequence). The V gene lost 2 bases and the J gene lost 4 bases, with 8 bases spanning the gap. The CDR3 loop spans 13 amino acids. The DNA for the CDR3 is TGCGCCAGCAGTGAGGCAGTTGGCACTGAAGCTTTCTTT. Translated: CASSEAVGTEAFF.

The V gene is TRBV28, the J gene TRBJ1-4; a possible D gene is TRBD1 (5 bases). This CDR3 comprises 13 residues. CDR1 is MDHEN and CDR2 is SYDVKM in the germline V gene. Trimming removed 2 bases at V and 11 bases at J, with 12 bases between. The CDR3 bases are TGTGCCAGCAGTTTAGCCCAGACAGTTAAACTGTTTTTT. This sequence encodes CASSLAQTVKLFF.

As DNA, the CDR3 is TGTGCCAGCAGACAGAGGGGGGGGATTCATGAAAAACTGTTTTTT. Protein sequence: CASRQRGGIHEKLFF. The chain couples TRBV6-1 to TRBJ1-4; tentatively, D is TRBD1 (6 bases). This CDR3 contains 15 residues. V shed 6 bases and J shed 6 bases, with 17 bases lying between them. CDR1 and CDR2 from the germline V gene are MNHNS and SASEGT.

The rearrangement joins TRBV5-4 to TRBJ1-4, with TRBD1 matching over 9 bases. Germline values: CDR1 SGHNT, CDR2 YYREEE (reference sequence). The CDR3 covers 14 residues. After removal of 4 bases from V and 8 bases from J, the junction contained 6 bases not matched to a gene. This CDR3 reads CASSIQGAEEKLFF. The CDR3 nucleotides are TGTGCCAGCAGCATACAGGGGGCGGAGGAAAAACTGTTTTTT.

This clone was seen a single time. This rearrangement joins TRBV5-1 to TRBJ1-2; possibly TRBD1 for D (6 bases). The CDR3 is made up of 14 amino acids. V shed 0 bases and J shed 6 bases, with 12 bases lying between them. Germline values: CDR1 SGHRS, CDR2 YFSETQ. CDR3 nucleotides: TGCGCCAGCAGCTTGGTAGGGCAGGGGAATGGCTACACCTTC. Its protein is CASSLVGQGNGYTF.

This chain links TRBV14 with TRBJ1-4; a weak D match, TRBD1 (5 bases). V lost 2 bases and J 4 bases, leaving 14 bases between the germline ends. The CDR3 is made up of 16 amino acids. Germline V gene sequence: CDR1 SGHDN, CDR2 FVKESK. The CDR3 sequence: CASSQFGEGNNEKLFF. In nucleotides, the CDR3 is TGTGCCAGCAGCCAATTTGGGGAGGGGAATAATGAAAAACTGTTTTTT.

The genes are TRBV30 and TRBJ2-3; D uncertain. Germline assignment: CDR1 GTSNPN and CDR2 SVGIG (reference sequence). The CDR3 runs 11 residues. The V end was cut by 3 bases, the J end by 5 bases, with 6 bases between. The CDR3 protein is CAWRHGDTQYF. The DNA of the CDR3 is TGTGCCTGGAGACACGGAGATACGCAGTATTTT.

The chain uses TRBV19 and TRBJ2-7; no firm D call. The V gene's germline CDR1 is LNHDA and CDR2 SQIVND (reference sequence). Between the trimmed V and J ends, which lost 1 base and 2 bases, there was a span of 12 bases. The CDR3 is 15 amino acids. Here the CDR3 DNA reads TGTGCCAGTAGTATAGGAGGCGCCGGCCCCTACGAGCAGTACTTC. Translated, it gives CASSIGGAGPYEQYF.

The chain employs TRBV6-5 and TRBJ2-5; tentatively, D is TRBD1 (5 bases). The V end was cut by 5 bases, the J end by 9 bases, with 22 bases between. The CDR3 runs 15 residues. CDR1 and CDR2 (germline): MNHEY, SVGAGI. The CDR3: CASSRDSPVGGAQYF. Written as DNA, the CDR3 is TGTGCCAGCAGTCGAGACAGCCCCGTGGGTGGGGCCCAGTACTTC.